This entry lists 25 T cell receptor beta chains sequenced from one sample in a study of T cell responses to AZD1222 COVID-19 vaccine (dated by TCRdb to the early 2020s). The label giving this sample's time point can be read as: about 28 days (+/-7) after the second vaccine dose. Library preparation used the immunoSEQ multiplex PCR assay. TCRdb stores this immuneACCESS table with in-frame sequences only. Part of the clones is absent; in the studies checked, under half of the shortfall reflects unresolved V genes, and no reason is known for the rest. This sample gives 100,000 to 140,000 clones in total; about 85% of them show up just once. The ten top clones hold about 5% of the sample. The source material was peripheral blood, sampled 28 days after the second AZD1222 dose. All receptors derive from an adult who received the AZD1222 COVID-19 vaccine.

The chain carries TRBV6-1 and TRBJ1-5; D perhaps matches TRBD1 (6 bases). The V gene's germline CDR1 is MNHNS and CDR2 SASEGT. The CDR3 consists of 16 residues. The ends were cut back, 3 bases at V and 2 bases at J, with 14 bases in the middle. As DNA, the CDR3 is TGTGCCAGCAGTGATACCCAGGGGCGAGGCAATCAGCCCCAGCATTTT. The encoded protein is CASSDTQGRGNQPQHF.

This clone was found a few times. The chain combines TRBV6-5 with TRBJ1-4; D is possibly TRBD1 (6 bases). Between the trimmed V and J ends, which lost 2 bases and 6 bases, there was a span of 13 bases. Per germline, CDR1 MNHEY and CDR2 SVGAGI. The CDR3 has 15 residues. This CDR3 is CASSYGGQGYEKLFF. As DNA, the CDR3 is TGTGCCAGCAGTTACGGGGGGCAGGGTTATGAAAAACTGTTTTTT.

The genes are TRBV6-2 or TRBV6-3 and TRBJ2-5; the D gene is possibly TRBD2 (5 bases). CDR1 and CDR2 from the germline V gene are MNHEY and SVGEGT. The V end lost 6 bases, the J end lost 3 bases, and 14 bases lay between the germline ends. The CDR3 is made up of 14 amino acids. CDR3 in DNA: TGTGCCAGCAGCCGGGATCCGCTAGAAGAGACCCAGTACTTC. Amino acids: CASSRDPLEETQYF.

The CDR3 loop is CSAAVNTEAFF. CDR3 nucleotide sequence: TGCAGCGCAGCAGTTAACACTGAAGCTTTCTTT. This chain uses TRBV29-1 with TRBJ1-1, with D uncertain. V dropped 7 bases and J dropped 2 bases, with 8 bases sitting between them. The germline gives CDR1 SQVTM, CDR2 ANQGSEA. This CDR3 region has 11 residues.

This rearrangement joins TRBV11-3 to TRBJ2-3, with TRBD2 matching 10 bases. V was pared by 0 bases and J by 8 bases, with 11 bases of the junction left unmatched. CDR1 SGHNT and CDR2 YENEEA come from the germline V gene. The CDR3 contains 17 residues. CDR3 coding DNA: TGTGCCAGCAGCTTAGAATCCGGACTAGCGGTGAGGGGTACGCAGTATTTT. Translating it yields CASSLESGLAVRGTQYF.

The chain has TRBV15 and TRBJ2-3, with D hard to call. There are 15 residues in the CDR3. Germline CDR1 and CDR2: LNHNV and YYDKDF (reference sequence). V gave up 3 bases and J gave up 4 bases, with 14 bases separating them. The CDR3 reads CATSSNSVAADTQYF. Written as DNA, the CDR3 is TGTGCCACCAGCAGTAACAGCGTAGCCGCAGATACGCAGTATTTT.

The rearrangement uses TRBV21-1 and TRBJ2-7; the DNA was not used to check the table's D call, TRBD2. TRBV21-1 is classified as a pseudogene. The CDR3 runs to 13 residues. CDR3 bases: TGTGCCAGCAGCAAATCGGGCTCCTACGAGCAGTACTTC. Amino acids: CASSKSGSYEQYF.

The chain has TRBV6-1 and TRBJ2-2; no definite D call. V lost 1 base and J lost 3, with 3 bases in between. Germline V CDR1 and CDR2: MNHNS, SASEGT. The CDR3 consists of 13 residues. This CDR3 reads CASSEGYTGELFF. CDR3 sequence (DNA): TGTGCCAGCAGTGAAGGATACACCGGGGAGCTGTTTTTT.

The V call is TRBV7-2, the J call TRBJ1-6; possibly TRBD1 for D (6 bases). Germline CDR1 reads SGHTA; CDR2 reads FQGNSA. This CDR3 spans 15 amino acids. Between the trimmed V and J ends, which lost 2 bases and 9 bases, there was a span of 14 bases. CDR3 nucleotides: TGTGCCAGCAGCTTAAACAGGGCGGTTGGTTCACCCCTCCACTTT. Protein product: CASSLNRAVGSPLHF.

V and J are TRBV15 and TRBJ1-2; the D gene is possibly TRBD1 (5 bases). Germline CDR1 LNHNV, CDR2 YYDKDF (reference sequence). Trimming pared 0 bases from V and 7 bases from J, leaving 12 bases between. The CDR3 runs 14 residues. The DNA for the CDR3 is TGTGCCACCAGCAGAGATCTGGGGGAGGTTGGCTACACCTTC. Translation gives CATSRDLGEVGYTF. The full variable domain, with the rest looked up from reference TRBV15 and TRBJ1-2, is DAMVIQNPRYQVTQFGKPVTLSCSQTLNHNVMYWYQQKSSQAPKLLFHYYDKDFNNEADTPDNFQSRRPNTSFCFLDIRSPGLGDTAMYLCATSRDLGEVGYTFGSGTRLTVV.

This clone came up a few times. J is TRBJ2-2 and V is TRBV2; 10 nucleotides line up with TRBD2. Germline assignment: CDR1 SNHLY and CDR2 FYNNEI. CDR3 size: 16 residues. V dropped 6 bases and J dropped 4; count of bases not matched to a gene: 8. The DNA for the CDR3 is TGTGCCAGCAGAGAGCTAGCGGGGGACCTCACCGGGGAGCTGTTTTTT. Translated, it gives CASRELAGDLTGELFF.

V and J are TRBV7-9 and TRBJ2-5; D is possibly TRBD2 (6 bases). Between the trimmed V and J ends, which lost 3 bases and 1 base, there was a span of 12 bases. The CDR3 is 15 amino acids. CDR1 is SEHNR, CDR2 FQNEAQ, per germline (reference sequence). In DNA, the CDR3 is TGTGCCAGCAGCTTTGGTGGGGGACTCCAAGAGACCCAGTACTTC. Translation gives CASSFGGGLQETQYF.

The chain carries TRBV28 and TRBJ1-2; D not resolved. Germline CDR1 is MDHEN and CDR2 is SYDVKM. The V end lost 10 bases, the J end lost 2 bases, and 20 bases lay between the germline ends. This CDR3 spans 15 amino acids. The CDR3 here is CAIRLRHTSNYGYTF. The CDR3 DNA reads TGTGCCATCCGACTACGACACACCAGCAACTATGGCTACACCTTC.

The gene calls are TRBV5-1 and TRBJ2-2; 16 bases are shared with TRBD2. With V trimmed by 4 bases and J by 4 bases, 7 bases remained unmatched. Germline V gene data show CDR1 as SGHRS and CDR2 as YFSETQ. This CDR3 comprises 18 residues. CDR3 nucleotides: TGCGCCAGCAGCAGGGGACTAGCGGGGGGGACGAGCACCGGGGAGCTGTTTTTT. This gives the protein CASSRGLAGGTSTGELFF.

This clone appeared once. The CDR3 nucleotides read TGTGCCAGCAGCCGATCGGGGGGGAATCAGCCCCAGCATTTT. Amino acids: CASSRSGGNQPQHF. The chain combines TRBV27 with TRBJ1-5; D possibly corresponds to TRBD1 (5 bases). Germline CDR1 is MNHEY and CDR2 is SMNVEV (reference sequence). V dropped 6 bases and J dropped 4 bases, with 13 bases sitting between them. The CDR3 runs 14 residues.

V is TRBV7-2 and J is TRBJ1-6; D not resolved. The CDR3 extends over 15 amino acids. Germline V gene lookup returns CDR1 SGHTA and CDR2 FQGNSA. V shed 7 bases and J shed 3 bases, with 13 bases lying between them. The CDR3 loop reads CASTPSGLYNSPLHF. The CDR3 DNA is TGTGCCAGCACCCCCTCCGGGCTCTATAATTCACCCCTCCACTTT.

The CDR3 reads CASSFITTTNQPQHF. CDR3 in DNA: TGTGCCAGCAGCTTTATAACTACTACAAATCAGCCCCAGCATTTT. V and J are TRBV5-5 and TRBJ1-5; D gene ambiguous. V was pared by 2 bases and J by 4 bases, with 13 bases between. Germline assignment: CDR1 SGHKS and CDR2 YYEKEE (reference sequence). The CDR3 consists of 15 residues.

The DNA of the CDR3 is TGTGCCAGCAGCTTAACAACGAACGGCGATGAAGCTTTCTTT. Protein sequence: CASSLTTNGDEAFF. This chain connects TRBV11-2 to TRBJ1-1; D is ambiguous. From germline, CDR1 is SGHAT and CDR2 FQNNGV. The CDR3 is made up of 14 amino acids. Trimming took 2 bases from V and 7 from J, leaving 14 bases between them.

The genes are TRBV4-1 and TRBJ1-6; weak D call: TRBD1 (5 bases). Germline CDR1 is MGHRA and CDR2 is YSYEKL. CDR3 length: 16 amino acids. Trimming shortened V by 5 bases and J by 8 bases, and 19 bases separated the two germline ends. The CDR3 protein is CASSDRRRTRDSPLHF. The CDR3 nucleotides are TGCGCCAGCAGCGACAGAAGACGGACCCGGGATTCACCCCTCCACTTT.

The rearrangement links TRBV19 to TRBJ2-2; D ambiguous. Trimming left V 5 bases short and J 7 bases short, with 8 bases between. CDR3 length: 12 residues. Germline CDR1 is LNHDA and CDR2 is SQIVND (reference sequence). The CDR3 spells CASSVGFGELFF. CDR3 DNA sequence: TGTGCCAGTAGTGTAGGGTTCGGGGAGCTGTTTTTT.

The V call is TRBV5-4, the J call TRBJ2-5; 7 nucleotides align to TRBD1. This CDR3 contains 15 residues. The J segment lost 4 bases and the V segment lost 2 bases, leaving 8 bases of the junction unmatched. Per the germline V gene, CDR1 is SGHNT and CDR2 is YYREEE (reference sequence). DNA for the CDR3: TGTGCCAGCAGCTTCGACAGGGCCCCGGGAGAGACCCAGTACTTC. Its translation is CASSFDRAPGETQYF.

The CDR3 is CASSTAGTDYEQYF. The DNA for the CDR3 is TGTGCCAGTAGTACGGCCGGGACAGACTACGAGCAGTACTTC. The chain carries TRBV19 and TRBJ2-7, with 7 bases aligning to TRBD1. Trimming took 4 bases from V and 3 from J; bases not matched to a gene: 6. The germline V gene has CDR1 LNHDA and CDR2 SQIVND (reference sequence). The CDR3 is 14 amino acids.

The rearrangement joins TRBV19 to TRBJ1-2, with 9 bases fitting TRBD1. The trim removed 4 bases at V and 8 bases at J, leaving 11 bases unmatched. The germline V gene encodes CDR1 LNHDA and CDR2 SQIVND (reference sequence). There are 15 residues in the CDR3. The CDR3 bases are TGTGCCAGTAGTACCTTCTCCGGGACAGGGTACGGCTACACCTTC. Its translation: CASSTFSGTGYGYTF.

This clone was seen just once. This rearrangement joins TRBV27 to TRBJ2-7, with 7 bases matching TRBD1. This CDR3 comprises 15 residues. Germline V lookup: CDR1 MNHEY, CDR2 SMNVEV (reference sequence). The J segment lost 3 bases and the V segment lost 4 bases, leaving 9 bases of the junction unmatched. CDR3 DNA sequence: TGTGCCAGCAGTTGGGACCGGGACAGAAACTACGAGCAGTACTTC. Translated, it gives CASSWDRDRNYEQYF.

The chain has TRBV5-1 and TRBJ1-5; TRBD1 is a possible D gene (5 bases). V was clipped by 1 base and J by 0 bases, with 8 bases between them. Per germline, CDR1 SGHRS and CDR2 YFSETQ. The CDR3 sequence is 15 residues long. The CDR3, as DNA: TGCGCCAGCAGCTTGCAGGGTGATAGCAATCAGCCCCAGCATTTT. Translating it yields CASSLQGDSNQPQHF.